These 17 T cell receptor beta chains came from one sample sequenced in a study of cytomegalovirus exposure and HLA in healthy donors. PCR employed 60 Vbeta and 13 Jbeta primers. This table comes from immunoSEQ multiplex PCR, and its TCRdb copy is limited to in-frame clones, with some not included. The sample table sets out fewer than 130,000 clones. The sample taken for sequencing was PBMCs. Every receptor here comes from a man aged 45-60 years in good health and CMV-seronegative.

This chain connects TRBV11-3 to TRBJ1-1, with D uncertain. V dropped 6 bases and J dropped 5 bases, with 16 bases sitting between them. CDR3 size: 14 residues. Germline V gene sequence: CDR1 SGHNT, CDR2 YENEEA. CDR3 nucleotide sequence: TGTGCCAGCAGGCCGGGAACCCGAGGAACTGAAGCTTTCTTT. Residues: CASRPGTRGTEAFF.

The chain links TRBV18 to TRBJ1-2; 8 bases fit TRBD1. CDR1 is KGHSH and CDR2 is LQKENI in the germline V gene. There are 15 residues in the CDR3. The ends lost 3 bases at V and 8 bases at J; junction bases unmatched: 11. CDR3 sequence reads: CASSPETGTGVGYTF. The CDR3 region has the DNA TGTGCCAGCTCACCCGAGACCGGGACAGGCGTCGGCTACACCTTC.

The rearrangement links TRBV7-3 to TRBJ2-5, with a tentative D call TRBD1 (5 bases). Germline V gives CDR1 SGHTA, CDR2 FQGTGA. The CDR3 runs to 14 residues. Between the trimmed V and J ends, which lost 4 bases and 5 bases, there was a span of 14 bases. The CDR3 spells CASSSPGLGETQYF. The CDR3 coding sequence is TGTGCCAGCAGCTCGCCAGGGTTGGGGGAGACCCAGTACTTC.

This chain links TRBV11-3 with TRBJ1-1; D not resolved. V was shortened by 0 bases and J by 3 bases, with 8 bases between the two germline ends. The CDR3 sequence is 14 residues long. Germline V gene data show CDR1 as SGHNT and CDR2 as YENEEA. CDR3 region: CASSLDTTDTEAFF. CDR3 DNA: TGTGCCAGCAGCTTAGATACCACAGACACTGAAGCTTTCTTT.

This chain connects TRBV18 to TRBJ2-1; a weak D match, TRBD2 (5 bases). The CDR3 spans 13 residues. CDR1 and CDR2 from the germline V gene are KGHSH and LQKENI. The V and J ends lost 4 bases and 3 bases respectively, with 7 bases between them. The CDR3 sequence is CASSRLLYNEQFF. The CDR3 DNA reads TGTGCCAGCTCACGACTACTCTACAATGAGCAGTTCTTC.

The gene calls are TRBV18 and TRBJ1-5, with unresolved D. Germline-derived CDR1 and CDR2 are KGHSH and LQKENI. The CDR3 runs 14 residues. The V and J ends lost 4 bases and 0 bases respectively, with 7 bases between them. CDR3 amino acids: CASSRQSSNQPQHF. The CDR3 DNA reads TGTGCCAGCTCACGGCAGTCTAGCAATCAGCCCCAGCATTTT.

CDR3 sequence: CASSDGRDYGYTF. As DNA, the CDR3 is TGTGCCAGCAGCGACGGCAGGGACTATGGCTACACCTTC. This chain uses TRBV2 with TRBJ1-2, with a weak D call TRBD1 (5 bases). Germline V lookup: CDR1 SNHLY, CDR2 FYNNEI. V was pared by 6 bases and J by 3 bases, with 11 bases between. The length of the CDR3 is 13 residues.

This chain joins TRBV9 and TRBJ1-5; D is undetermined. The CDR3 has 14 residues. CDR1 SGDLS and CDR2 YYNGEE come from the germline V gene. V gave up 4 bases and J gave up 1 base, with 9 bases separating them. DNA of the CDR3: TGTGCCAGCAGCCGTAGCGACAGCAATCAGCCCCAGCATTTT. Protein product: CASSRSDSNQPQHF.

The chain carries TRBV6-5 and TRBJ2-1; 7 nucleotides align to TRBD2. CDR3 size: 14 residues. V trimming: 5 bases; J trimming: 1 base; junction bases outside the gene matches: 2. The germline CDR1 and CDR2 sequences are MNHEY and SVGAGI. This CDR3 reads CASSLAASYNEQFF. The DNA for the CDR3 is TGTGCCAGCAGTCTAGCGGCTTCCTACAATGAGCAGTTCTTC.

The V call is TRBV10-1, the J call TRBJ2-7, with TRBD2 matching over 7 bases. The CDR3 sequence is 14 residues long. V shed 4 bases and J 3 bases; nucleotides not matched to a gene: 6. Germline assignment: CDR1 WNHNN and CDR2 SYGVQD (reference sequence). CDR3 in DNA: TGCGCCAGCAGTGCATCGGGACTAAGCTACGAGCAGTACTTC. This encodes CASSASGLSYEQYF.

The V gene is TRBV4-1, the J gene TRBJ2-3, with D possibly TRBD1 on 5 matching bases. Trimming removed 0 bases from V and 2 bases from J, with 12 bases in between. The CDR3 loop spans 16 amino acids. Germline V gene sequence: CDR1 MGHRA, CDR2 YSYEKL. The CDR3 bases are TGCGCCAGCAGCCAAGAGGGAAAGGGGATCACAGATACGCAGTATTTT. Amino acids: CASSQEGKGITDTQYF.

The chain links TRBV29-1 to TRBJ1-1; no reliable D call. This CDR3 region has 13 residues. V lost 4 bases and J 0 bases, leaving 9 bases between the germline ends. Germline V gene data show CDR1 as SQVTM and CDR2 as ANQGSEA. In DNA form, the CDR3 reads TGCAGCGTTGTTCGTACAATGAACACTGAAGCTTTCTTT. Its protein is CSVVRTMNTEAFF.

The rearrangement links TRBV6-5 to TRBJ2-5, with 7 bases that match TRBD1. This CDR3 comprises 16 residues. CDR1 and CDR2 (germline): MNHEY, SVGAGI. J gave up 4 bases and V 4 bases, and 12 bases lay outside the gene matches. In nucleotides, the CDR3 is TGTGCCAGCAGTTTATCGGGACAGATACAGGCAGAGACCCAGTACTTC. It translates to CASSLSGQIQAETQYF.

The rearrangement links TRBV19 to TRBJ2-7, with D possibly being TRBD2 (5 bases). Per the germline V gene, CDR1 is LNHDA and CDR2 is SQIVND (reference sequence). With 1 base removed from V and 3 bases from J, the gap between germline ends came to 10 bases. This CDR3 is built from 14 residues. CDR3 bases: TGTGCCAGTAGTATAGGCGGCGGGTACTACGAGCAGTACTTC. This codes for CASSIGGGYYEQYF.

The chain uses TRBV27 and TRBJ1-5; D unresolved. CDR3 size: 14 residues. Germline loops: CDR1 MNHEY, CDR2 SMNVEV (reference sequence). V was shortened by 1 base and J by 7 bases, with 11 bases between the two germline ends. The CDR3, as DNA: TGTGCCAGCAGTTTATTCCTCGGCGGACAGCCCCAGCATTTT. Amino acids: CASSLFLGGQPQHF.

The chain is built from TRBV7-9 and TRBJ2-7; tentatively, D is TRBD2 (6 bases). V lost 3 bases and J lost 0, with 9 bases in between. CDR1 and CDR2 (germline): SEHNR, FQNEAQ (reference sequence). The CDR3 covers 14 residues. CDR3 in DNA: TGTGCCAGCAGCTTTGGAGGGAGCTCCTACGAGCAGTACTTC. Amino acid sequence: CASSFGGSSYEQYF.

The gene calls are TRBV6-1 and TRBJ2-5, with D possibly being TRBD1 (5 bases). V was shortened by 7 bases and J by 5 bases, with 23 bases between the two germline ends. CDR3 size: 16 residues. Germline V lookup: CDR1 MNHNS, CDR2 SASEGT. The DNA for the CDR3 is TGTGCCAGCAATGACGGTGGCAGGGCAGGTGGGGAGACCCAGTACTTC. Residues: CASNDGGRAGGETQYF.